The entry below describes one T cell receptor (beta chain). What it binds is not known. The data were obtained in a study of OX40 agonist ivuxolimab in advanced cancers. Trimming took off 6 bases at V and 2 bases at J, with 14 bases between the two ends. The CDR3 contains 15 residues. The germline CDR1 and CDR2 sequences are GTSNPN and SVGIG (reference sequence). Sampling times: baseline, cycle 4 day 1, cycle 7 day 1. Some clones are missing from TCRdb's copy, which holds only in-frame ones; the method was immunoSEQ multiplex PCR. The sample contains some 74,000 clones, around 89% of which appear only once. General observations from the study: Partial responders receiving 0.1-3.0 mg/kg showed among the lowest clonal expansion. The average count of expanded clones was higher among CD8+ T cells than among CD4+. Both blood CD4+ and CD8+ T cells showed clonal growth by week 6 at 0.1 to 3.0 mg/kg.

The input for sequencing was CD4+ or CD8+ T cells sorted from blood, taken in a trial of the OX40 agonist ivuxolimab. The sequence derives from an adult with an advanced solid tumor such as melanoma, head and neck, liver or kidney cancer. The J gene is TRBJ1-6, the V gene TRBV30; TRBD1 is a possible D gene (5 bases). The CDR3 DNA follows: TGTGCCTGCTGGACCGGGACCCCCTATAATTCACCCCTCCACTTT. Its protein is CACWTGTPYNSPLHF.